This TCR beta chain was found in a study of cytomegalovirus exposure and HLA in healthy donors. About the research overall: Researchers previously reported finding roughly 120 million unique TCR beta sequences from about 200 million T cells. Findings of the study overall: Solely CMV serostatus was available to characterize immune exposure.

Primers included in the PCR were 60 Vbeta and 13 Jbeta primers. The assay was immunoSEQ multiplex PCR, and TCRdb's table has in-frame clones only and misses some. The sample has 150,000 or so clones, around 67% seen once; the top ten hold 3.5% to 5%. A word on this clone: The antigen is unknown.

The ends lost 6 bases at V and 8 bases at J; junction bases unmatched: 7. The germline CDR1 and CDR2 sequences are MNHNY and SVGAGI (reference sequence). The CDR3 has 14 amino acids. The sequencing input was PBMCs. This rearrangement joins TRBV6-6 to TRBJ1-4, with TRBD1 matching 9 bases. The source is a man aged 18 to 29 in good health and CMV-seropositive. In DNA, the CDR3 is TGTGCCAGCAGCTGGACAGGGGAAGGGGAAAAACTGTTTTTT. This encodes CASSWTGEGEKLFF.